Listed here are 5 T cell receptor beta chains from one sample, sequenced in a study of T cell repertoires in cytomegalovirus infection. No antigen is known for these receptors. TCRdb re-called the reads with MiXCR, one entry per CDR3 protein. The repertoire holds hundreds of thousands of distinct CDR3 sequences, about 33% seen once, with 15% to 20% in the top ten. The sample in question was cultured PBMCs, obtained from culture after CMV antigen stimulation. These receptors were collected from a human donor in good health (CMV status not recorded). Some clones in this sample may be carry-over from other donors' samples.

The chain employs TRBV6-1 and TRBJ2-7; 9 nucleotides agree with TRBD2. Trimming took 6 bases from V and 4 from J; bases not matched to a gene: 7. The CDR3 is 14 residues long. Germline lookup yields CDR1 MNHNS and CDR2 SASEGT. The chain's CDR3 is CASRGTSNIYEQYF. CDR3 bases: TGTGCCAGCAGAGGGACTAGCAACATATACGAGCAGTACTTC.

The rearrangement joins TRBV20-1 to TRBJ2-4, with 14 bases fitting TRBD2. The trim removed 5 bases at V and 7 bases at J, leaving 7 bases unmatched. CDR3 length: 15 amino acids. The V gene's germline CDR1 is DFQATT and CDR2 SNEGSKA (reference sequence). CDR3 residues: CSAAPTSGGVNIQYF. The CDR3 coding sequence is TGCAGTGCTGCCCCGACTAGCGGGGGGGTTAACATTCAGTACTTC.

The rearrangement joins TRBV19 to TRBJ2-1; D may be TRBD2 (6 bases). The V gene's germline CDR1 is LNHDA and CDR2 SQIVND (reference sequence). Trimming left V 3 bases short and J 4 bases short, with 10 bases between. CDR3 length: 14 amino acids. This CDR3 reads CASSMPGLYNEQFF. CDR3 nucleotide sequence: TGTGCCAGTAGTATGCCGGGACTGTACAATGAGCAGTTCTTC.

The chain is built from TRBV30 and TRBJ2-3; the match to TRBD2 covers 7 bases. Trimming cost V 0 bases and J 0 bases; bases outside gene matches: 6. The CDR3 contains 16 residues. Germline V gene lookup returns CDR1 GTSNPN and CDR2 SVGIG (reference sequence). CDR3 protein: CAWSVKRGSSTDTQYF. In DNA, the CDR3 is TGTGCCTGGAGTGTTAAGCGGGGCTCTAGCACAGATACGCAGTATTTT.

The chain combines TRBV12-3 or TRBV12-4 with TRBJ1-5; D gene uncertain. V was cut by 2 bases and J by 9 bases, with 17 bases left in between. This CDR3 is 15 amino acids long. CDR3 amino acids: CASSLHITVGMPQHF. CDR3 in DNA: TGTGCCAGCAGTTTACACATCACAGTGGGAATGCCCCAGCATTTT.